The rows below give T cell receptor beta chains drawn from one sample of a study of shared clonotypes between healthy human individuals. Profiled with immunoSEQ multiplex PCR; TCRdb holds only in-frame clones, not every one. Among 1,100,000 or so clones listed, 75% to 80% were seen once. The sequenced material came from memory CD4+ T cells from PBMCs. The source of these receptors is a man between 18 and 29 years old in good health. Some clones in this sample may be carry-over from other donors' samples. The CDR3 runs from the conserved cysteine through the conserved F or W. A D gene is named only where the DNA matches it firmly. Size is omitted from some rows. Given values are once, few, many or a class for expanded clones.

D gene	clone size	CDR3 length	J gene	V gene	CDR3 protein	CDR3 DNA
TRBD2	NA	16	TRBJ2-3	TRBV7-8	CASSPGTSGRGETQYF	TGTGCCAGCAGCCCAGGGACTAGCGGGAGGGGAGAGACGCAGTATTTT
NA	many	16	TRBJ1-5	TRBV5-1	CASSRNRNRENQPQHF	TGCGCCAGCAGCAGGAACCGGAACAGGGAAAATCAGCCCCAGCATTTT
NA	NA	12	TRBJ2-7	TRBV30	CAWSVKGNEQYF	TGTGCCTGGAGTGTAAAGGGAAACGAGCAGTACTTC
NA	NA	15	TRBJ2-7	TRBV11-2	CASSFRTRSPLEQYF	TGTGCCAGCAGCTTCCGGACCCGTAGCCCCCTGGAGCAGTACTTC
NA	NA	15	TRBJ2-5	TRBV5-1	CASSLAWLSEETQYF	TGCGCCAGCAGCTTGGCCTGGCTCTCGGAAGAGACCCAGTACTTC
NA	NA	15	TRBJ1-6	TRBV5-1	CASSLVTGGNSPLHF	TGCGCCAGCAGCTTGGTGACAGGTGGTAATTCACCCCTCCACTTT
TRBD1	NA	15	TRBJ2-3	TRBV28	CASRGGNRGRNTQYF	TGTGCCAGCAGGGGGGGGAACAGGGGGCGAAATACGCAGTATTTT
NA	NA	13	TRBJ1-4	TRBV5-1	CASSLASNEKLFF	TGCGCCAGCAGCTTGGCCTCGAATGAAAAACTGTTTTTT
NA	once	13	TRBJ2-7	TRBV18	CASSPGPSYEQYF	TGTGCCAGCTCACCGGGACCGAGTTATGAGCAGTACTTC
TRBD2	NA	15	TRBJ2-5	TRBV7-2	CASSRTSGLQETQYF	TGTGCCAGCAGTCGGACTAGCGGCCTCCAAGAGACCCAGTACTTC
TRBD2	NA	15	TRBJ2-5	TRBV18	CASSPPSGGQETQYF	TGTGCCAGCTCACCACCTAGCGGGGGCCAAGAGACCCAGTACTTC
NA	once	16	TRBJ2-1	TRBV5-4	CASSPRPGSLYNEQFF	TGTGCCAGCAGCCCTAGGCCGGGGTCCCTTTACAATGAGCAGTTCTTC
NA	NA	16	TRBJ1-4	TRBV28	CASLPWGDATNEKLFF	TGTGCCAGCCTGCCCTGGGGGGATGCAACTAATGAAAAACTGTTTTTT
NA	NA	13	TRBJ2-7	TRBV30	CAWSEGHLYEQYF	TGTGCCTGGTCAGAGGGACATCTCTACGAGCAGTACTTC
NA	NA	14	TRBJ1-3	TRBV28	CASLSLSSGNTIYF	TGTGCCAGCCTGAGTCTTTCCTCTGGAAACACCATATATTTT
TRBD1	NA	17	TRBJ1-1	TRBV11-2	CASSWDRGPTGNTEAFF	TGTGCCAGCAGCTGGGACAGGGGCCCTACCGGGAACACTGAAGCTTTCTTT
NA	NA	12	TRBJ2-7	TRBV7-2	CASSRKGGEQYF	TGTGCCAGCAGCCGGAAGGGGGGGGAGCAGTACTTC
NA	NA	14	TRBJ2-2	TRBV6-5	CASRPSKRTGELFF	TGTGCCAGCAGACCCTCCAAAAGAACCGGGGAGCTGTTTTTT
NA	NA	14	TRBJ2-1	TRBV28	CASGDRSSYNEQFF	TGTGCCAGCGGGGACCGCAGCTCCTACAATGAGCAGTTCTTC
NA	NA	16	TRBJ1-1	TRBV18	CASSPYARGRDTEAFF	TGTGCCAGCTCACCATATGCCAGGGGACGGGACACTGAAGCTTTCTTT
NA	NA	14	TRBJ2-7	TRBV27	CASSWARGNYEQYF	TGTGCCAGCAGTTGGGCCCGGGGGAACTACGAGCAGTACTTC
NA	NA	18	TRBJ2-3	TRBV7-6	CASSLYVGRPYGDDTQYF	TGTGCCAGCAGCTTATATGTAGGCAGGCCTTACGGGGATGATACGCAGTATTTT
TRBD1	once	15	TRBJ1-1	TRBV18	CASSPTGTANTEAFF	TGTGCCAGCTCACCAACGGGGACAGCGAACACTGAAGCTTTCTTT
TRBD2	few	22	TRBJ2-1	TRBV2	CASSDLPGLAGVNVFGYNEQFF	TGTGCCAGCAGTGACCTACCGGGACTAGCGGGAGTTAATGTCTTCGGGTACAATGAGCAGTTCTTC
TRBD2	NA	15	TRBJ2-7	TRBV14	CASSHMGTSRWEQYF	TGTGCCAGCAGCCACATGGGGACTAGCCGGTGGGAGCAGTACTTC
NA	NA	12	TRBJ2-5	TRBV29-1	CSVEGEEKTQYF	TGCAGCGTTGAAGGGGAGGAAAAGACCCAGTACTTC
NA	many	12	TRBJ2-3	TRBV19	CASGTGRSTQYF	TGTGCCAGTGGGACCGGGAGATCTACGCAGTATTTT
NA	NA	16	TRBJ1-1	TRBV4-1	CASSQDRPGRNTEAFF	TGCGCCAGCAGCCAAGATCGCCCGGGACGGAACACTGAAGCTTTCTTT
NA	NA	14	TRBJ2-7	TRBV2	CASSVISGSYEQYF	TGTGCCAGCAGTGTCATCTCGGGAAGCTACGAGCAGTACTTC